This section outlines one T cell receptor (beta chain) sequence together with its context. Its specificity is not known. Template material for amplifying TCR beta CDR3 regions consisted of RNA transcripts. TCR CDR3 underwent first-round RT-PCR with the HTBI primer set. TCRdb independently ran MiXCR on the multiplex PCR reads; one entry per CDR3 protein. This table holds about 290,000 distinct CDR3 sequences, about 15% found once. The data were taken from a study of T cells in Graves' hyperthyroidism and ophthalmopathy. Study overall: Peripheral blood was taken when the disease was first diagnosed, before any treatment began.

Study observations and caveats: Most expanded thyroid clonotypes above 0.001 recurred in blood.

Used for diagnoses were clinical symptoms, serum thyroxine and TRAb, thyroid ultrasound and orbital computed tomography. Germline CDR1 DFQATT, CDR2 SNEGSKA (reference sequence). The CDR3 is 13 amino acids. V was pared by 5 bases and J by 0 bases, with 7 bases between. The chain is built from TRBV20-1 and TRBJ1-4; D ambiguous. The sample consisted of blood. The receptor was isolated from a man in his thirties or forties with Graves' hyperthyroidism. The CDR3 spells CSAGDATNEKLFF. The DNA for the CDR3 is TGCAGTGCTGGGGATGCAACTAATGAAAAACTGTTTTTT.